Listed here are 13 T cell receptor beta chains from one sample, sequenced in a study of graft-versus-host responses after intestinal transplantation. The assay was immunoSEQ multiplex PCR, and TCRdb's table has in-frame clones only and misses some. The table records 75,000 to 100,000 clones, approximately 90% of them present only once. No cognate antigen is known for these TCRs. The specimen was unstimulated CD4+ T cells sorted from spleen or lymph node cells, collected before intestinal transplant. The receptors were sampled from a human donor who received an intestinal transplant.

The V gene is TRBV5-1, the J gene TRBJ1-6; D may be TRBD1 (5 bases). The V end lost 0 bases, the J end lost 5 bases, and 9 bases lay between the germline ends. Germline loops: CDR1 SGHRS, CDR2 YFSETQ. The CDR3 sequence is 15 residues long. Written as DNA, the CDR3 is TGCGCCAGCAGCTTGGCCCGGGGGAATAATTCACCCCTCCACTTT. This sequence encodes CASSLARGNNSPLHF.

This clone occurred a few times. This chain uses TRBV6-6 with TRBJ2-1; 9 nucleotides line up with TRBD2. Germline CDR1 is MNHNY and CDR2 is SVGAGI (reference sequence). The V and J ends lost 5 bases and 0 bases, in that order; junction bases with no gene match: 5. The CDR3 sequence is 16 residues long. DNA for the CDR3: TGTGCCAGCAGTGCGCGGGGGGGCGGCTCCTACAATGAGCAGTTCTTC. As protein: CASSARGGGSYNEQFF.

V and J are TRBV10-3 and TRBJ1-1, with 8 bases that match TRBD1. Trimming removed 2 bases from V and 2 bases from J; junction bases left unmatched: 10. CDR1 ENHRY and CDR2 SYGVKD come from the germline V gene. The CDR3 consists of 17 residues. The DNA for the CDR3 is TGTGCCATCAGTGAGAATTACGGAGGACAGGGAAACACTGAAGCTTTCTTT. This gives the protein CAISENYGGQGNTEAFF.

This clone has only one observation. The CDR3 reads CASSQQKDRGSGSAYEQYF. CDR3 sequence (DNA): TGCGCCAGCAGCCAACAAAAGGACAGGGGGAGTGGAAGTGCCTACGAGCAGTACTTC. This sequence joins TRBV4-1 and TRBJ2-7, with TRBD1 identical over 10 bases. Germline V lookup: CDR1 MGHRA, CDR2 YSYEKL. The CDR3 has 19 residues. With 2 bases clipped from V and 2 bases from J, the junction kept 15 bases outside the gene matches.

This clone was seen once. This chain links TRBV5-4 with TRBJ1-6, with D hard to call. The V and J ends lost 0 bases and 0 bases respectively, with 10 bases between them. Germline V gene data show CDR1 as SGHNT and CDR2 as YYREEE (reference sequence). The CDR3 consists of 17 residues. The CDR3: CASSLGTVSSYNSPLHF. The CDR3 region has the DNA TGTGCCAGCAGCTTGGGTACAGTCAGCTCCTATAATTCACCCCTCCACTTT.

The DNA for the CDR3 is TGTGCCAGCGAGGCGGAGAGAGGCAATCAGCCCCAGCATTTT. Its translation: CASEAERGNQPQHF. The chain has TRBV6-6 and TRBJ1-5; D unclear. The CDR3 length is 14 residues. Germline-derived CDR1 and CDR2 are MNHNY and SVGAGI (reference sequence). The germline V and J ends were trimmed by 8 bases and 2 bases, with 13 bases remaining between them.

The chain uses TRBV13 and TRBJ2-1, with 10 nucleotides matching TRBD2. The V gene end was trimmed by 5 bases and the J gene end by 8 bases; junction bases not matched to a gene: 12. The CDR3 length is 16 residues. CDR1 PRHDT and CDR2 FYEKMQ come from the germline V gene (reference sequence). DNA of the CDR3: TGTGCCAGCAGCCGACGGGGAGCGGGGGGGCTGGATGAGCAGTTCTTC. Its protein is CASSRRGAGGLDEQFF.

The CDR3 region has the DNA TGCAGCGGCTCAGTGAACACTGAAGCTTTCTTT. It is translated as CSGSVNTEAFF. V gene TRBV29-1 combines with J gene TRBJ1-1; the D is unclear. The germline V and J ends were trimmed by 7 bases and 0 bases, with 6 bases remaining between them. The CDR3 sequence is 11 residues long. Germline V gene lookup returns CDR1 SQVTM and CDR2 ANQGSEA.

The gene calls are TRBV6-6 and TRBJ1-1, with a possible D match to TRBD1 (5 bases). CDR3 size: 15 residues. Germline assignment: CDR1 MNHNY and CDR2 SVGAGI (reference sequence). V shed 2 bases and J shed 0 bases, with 10 bases lying between them. CDR3 coding DNA: TGTGCCAGCAGTTACGCTGGGACTTTGAACACTGAAGCTTTCTTT. It is translated as CASSYAGTLNTEAFF.

This clone has just one count. The genes are TRBV10-1 and TRBJ2-3, with D tentatively TRBD2 (5 bases). CDR1 and CDR2 from the germline V gene are WNHNN and SYGVQD (reference sequence). V was clipped by 3 bases and J by 2 bases, with 9 bases between them. The CDR3 totals 14 residues. The CDR3 DNA reads TGCGCCAGCAGTGACGGACTCCTCACAGATACGCAGTATTTT. This sequence encodes CASSDGLLTDTQYF.

This chain connects TRBV7-6 to TRBJ1-6; possible D gene TRBD1, 5 bases. From germline, CDR1 is SGHVS and CDR2 FNYEAQ. CDR3 size: 15 residues. V gave up 5 bases and J gave up 10 bases, with 18 bases separating them. CDR3 coding DNA: TGTGCCAGCAGCGATCAGACAGCCCGGGGGTCACCCCTCCACTTT. Translating it yields CASSDQTARGSPLHF.

The chain couples TRBV18 to TRBJ1-6, with D perhaps matching TRBD1 (5 bases). There are 17 residues in the CDR3. Germline lookup yields CDR1 KGHSH and CDR2 LQKENI. Between the trimmed V and J ends, which lost 3 bases and 9 bases, there was a span of 21 bases. This CDR3 is CASSPTSGTLRVSPLHF. For the CDR3, the DNA is TGTGCCAGCTCACCCACCTCAGGGACTCTCAGGGTTTCACCCCTCCACTTT.

The V and J genes are TRBV7-8 and TRBJ2-1, with a possible D match to TRBD2 (6 bases). This CDR3 has 16 amino acids. Germline CDR1 is SGHVS and CDR2 is FQNEAQ. The V end was cut by 4 bases, the J end by 2 bases, with 15 bases between. CDR3 coding DNA: TGTGCCAGCAGCTCCAGGAGGGGCTCGACCTACAATGAGCAGTTCTTC. As protein: CASSSRRGSTYNEQFF.